One sample yielded the 2 T cell receptor beta chains listed below, sequenced in a study of T cell responses to AZD1222 COVID-19 vaccine. Sequencing used immunoSEQ multiplex PCR; TCRdb keeps in-frame clones, though not all of them. The profile shows 40,000 to 45,000 clones, around 80% of them singletons. The specimen comprised peripheral blood, sampled on day 0 of AZD1222 vaccination. The receptors shown here come from an adult in good health.

This clone showed up just once. As DNA, the CDR3 is TGCGCCAGCAGCACCGGACCAAATTCACCCCTCCACTTT. It is translated as CASSTGPNSPLHF. The chain uses TRBV5-1 and TRBJ1-6; D gene unclear. Trimming stripped 4 bases from V and 7 bases from J, with 9 bases between. CDR3 size: 13 residues. Germline loops: CDR1 SGHRS, CDR2 YFSETQ.

As concerns this clone: In this CDR3 the conserved last residue, phenylalanine or tryptophan, is missing, so a read error is likely. No DNA is shown, since the ends of the CDR3 on it are uncertain; the CDR3 is the one TCRdb lists. The chain has TRBV19 and TRBJ1-1. Germline V gene sequence: CDR1 LNHDA, CDR2 SQIVND (reference sequence). Inclusive of both ends, the CDR3 amounts to 13 amino acids. CDR3 in amino acids: CASSMNSIGPINH.